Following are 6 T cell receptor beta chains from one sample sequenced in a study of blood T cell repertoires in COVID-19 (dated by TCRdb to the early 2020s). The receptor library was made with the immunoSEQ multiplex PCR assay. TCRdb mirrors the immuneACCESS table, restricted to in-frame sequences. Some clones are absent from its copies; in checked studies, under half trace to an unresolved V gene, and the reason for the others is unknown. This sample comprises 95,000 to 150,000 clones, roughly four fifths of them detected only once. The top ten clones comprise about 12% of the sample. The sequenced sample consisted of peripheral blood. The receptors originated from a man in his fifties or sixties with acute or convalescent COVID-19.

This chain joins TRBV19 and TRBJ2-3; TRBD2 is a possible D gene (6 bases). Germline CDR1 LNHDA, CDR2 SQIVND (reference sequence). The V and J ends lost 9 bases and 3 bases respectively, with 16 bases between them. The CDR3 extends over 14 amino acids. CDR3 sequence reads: CASRSWGETDTQYF. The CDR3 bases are TGTGCCAGCCGGTCGTGGGGGGAAACAGATACGCAGTATTTT.

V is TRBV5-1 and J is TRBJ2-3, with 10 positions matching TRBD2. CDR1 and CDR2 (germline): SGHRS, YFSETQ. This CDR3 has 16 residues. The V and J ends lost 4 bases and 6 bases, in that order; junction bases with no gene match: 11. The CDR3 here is CASSLHLAGEGDTQYF. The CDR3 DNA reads TGCGCCAGCAGCCTACACCTAGCGGGAGAGGGGGATACGCAGTATTTT. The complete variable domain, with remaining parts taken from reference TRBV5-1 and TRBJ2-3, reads KAGVTQTPRYLIKTRGQQVTLSCSPISGHRSVSWYQQTPGQGLQFLFEYFSETQRNKGNFPGRFSGRQFSNSRSEMNVSTLELGDSALYLCASSLHLAGEGDTQYFGPGTRLTVL.

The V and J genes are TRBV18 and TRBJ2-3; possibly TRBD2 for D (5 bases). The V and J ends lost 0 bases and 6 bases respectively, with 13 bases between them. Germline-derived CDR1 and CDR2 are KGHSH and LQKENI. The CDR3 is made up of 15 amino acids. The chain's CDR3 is CASSPPANGGDTQYF. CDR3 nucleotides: TGTGCCAGCTCACCACCCGCGAACGGCGGGGATACGCAGTATTTT.

In DNA, the CDR3 is TGTGCCAGCAGTTACTCAAGGAGGACTGAGGGACAGGGGACTGGAAACACCATATATTTT. Protein: CASSYSRRTEGQGTGNTIYF. The J gene is TRBJ1-3, the V gene TRBV6-2 or TRBV6-3, with 10 bases lining up with TRBD1. V was pared by 0 bases and J by 2 bases, with 13 bases of the junction left unmatched. This CDR3 comprises 20 residues. Germline assignment: CDR1 MNHEY and CDR2 SVGEGT.

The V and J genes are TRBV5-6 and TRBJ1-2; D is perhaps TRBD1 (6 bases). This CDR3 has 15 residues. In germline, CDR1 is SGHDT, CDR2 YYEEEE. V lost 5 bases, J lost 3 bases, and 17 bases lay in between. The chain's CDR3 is CASRSKGGVYYGYTF. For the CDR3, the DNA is TGTGCCAGCAGAAGTAAAGGGGGAGTGTACTATGGCTACACCTTC.

CDR3 sequence (DNA): TGTGCCAGCAGCGCCAGGGGTCTGGCGGCCCAGTACTTC. It specifies CASSARGLAAQYF. The chain combines TRBV3-1 (or the pseudogene TRBV3-2) with TRBJ2-5; TRBD1 might be the D (6 bases). CDR1 and CDR2 from the germline V gene are LGHDT and YNNKEL (reference sequence). This CDR3 comprises 13 residues. V lost 5 bases to trimming and J lost 9 bases, with 16 bases between them.